The entry that follows covers one T cell receptor beta chain sequence. Its target is not known. Measured with immunoSEQ multiplex PCR; TCRdb has only the in-frame clones, and not every one. The sample shows under 150,000 clones, around 88% of them seen only once. The data stem from a study of cytomegalovirus exposure and HLA in healthy donors. The CDR3 length is 16 residues. Germline V lookup: CDR1 SGHVS, CDR2 FQNEAQ. The V end was cut by 1 base, the J end by 8 bases, with 17 bases between. Study conclusions and caveats: Reportedly, cytomegalovirus status was diagnosed with high sensitivity and specificity.

The sample consisted of PBMCs. V is TRBV7-8 and J is TRBJ2-2; tentative D call: TRBD2 (6 bases). The TCR sequence derives from a woman aged 18-35 years in good health and CMV-seropositive. In nucleotides, the CDR3 is TGTGCCAGCAGCTTAGTACTAGCCGGCGGGGCGGGGGAGCTGTTTTTT. It yields the protein CASSLVLAGGAGELFF.